These 21 T cell receptor beta chains share one sample of origin, sequenced in a study of T cells after yellow fever vaccination. TCRdb re-called the 5' RACE reads with MiXCR, one entry per CDR3 protein. The sample includes about 60,000 distinct CDR3 sequences, more than 5.5% seen only once; the top ten take around two fifths. Source: CD8+ T cells sorted from PBMCs, taken on the day of the first yellow fever vaccination. These TCRs come from a man younger than 35 who received the YFV17D yellow fever vaccine.

The V and J genes are TRBV12-5 and TRBJ2-5, with unresolved D. The germline V gene encodes CDR1 LGHNT and CDR2 FRNRAP. Trimming pared 7 bases from V and 0 bases from J, leaving 12 bases between. This CDR3 spans 14 amino acids. CDR3 coding DNA: TGTGCTAGTGCTTGGTCTCGGTACCAAGAGACCCAGTACTTC. Protein sequence: CASAWSRYQETQYF.

The rearrangement uses TRBV12-3 or TRBV12-4 and TRBJ2-1; TRBD1 is a possible D gene (5 bases). The CDR3 length is 17 residues. The ends were cut back, 7 bases at V and 5 bases at J, with 24 bases in the middle. The CDR3 DNA is TGTGCCAGCACGAAATGGGGCCGGGCCTATCTGAACAATGAGCAGTTCTTC. It is translated as CASTKWGRAYLNNEQFF.

Ten or more counts support this clonotype. The chain joins TRBV4-3 to TRBJ2-1; weak D call: TRBD2 (7 bases). Trimming shortened V by 0 bases and J by 3 bases, and 18 bases separated the two germline ends. CDR3 length: 18 amino acids. Looked up from germline, CDR1 is LGHNA and CDR2 is YSLEER. The CDR3 region has the DNA TGCGCCAGCAGCCAAGATCATGGAGGGGGGGTACACTACAATGAGCAGTTCTTC. Translated, it gives CASSQDHGGGVHYNEQFF.

The chain employs TRBV9 and TRBJ2-1; the D gene could be TRBD1 or TRBD2 (5 bases each). Germline V gives CDR1 SGDLS, CDR2 YYNGEE. This CDR3 has 14 residues. The V and J ends lost 4 bases and 6 bases respectively, with 14 bases between them. The CDR3 loop is CASSPVWGSNEQFF. The CDR3 DNA sequence: TGTGCCAGCAGCCCGGTTTGGGGGTCCAATGAGCAGTTCTTC.

Many counts were recorded for this clonotype. The chain joins TRBV4-3 to TRBJ1-2; D unresolved. V was clipped by 0 bases and J by 4 bases, with 15 bases between them. This CDR3 has 16 amino acids. From germline, CDR1 is LGHNA and CDR2 YSLEER. DNA for the CDR3: TGCGCCAGCAGCCAAGATTTGCGAGGGAACGGCTATGGCTACACCTTC. This sequence encodes CASSQDLRGNGYGYTF.

The chain links TRBV6-2 or TRBV6-3 to TRBJ2-5; 9 bases align to TRBD1. The germline gives CDR1 MNHEY, CDR2 SVGEGT. After removal of 6 bases from V and 7 bases from J, the junction contained 15 bases not matched to a gene. The CDR3 totals 16 residues. CDR3 nucleotides: TGTGCCAGCAGCAACTGGACAGGGGCGGCGACGGGGACCCAGTACTTC. It encodes CASSNWTGAATGTQYF.

This clonotype has a count of ten or more. The gene calls are TRBV9 and TRBJ2-3; TRBD2 aligns across 10 bases. From germline, CDR1 is SGDLS and CDR2 YYNGEE. The V and J ends lost 4 bases and 6 bases, in that order; junction bases with no gene match: 5. This CDR3 is 14 amino acids long. The CDR3 sequence is CASSTAGGRDTQYF. DNA of the CDR3: TGTGCCAGCAGCACAGCGGGGGGGCGTGATACGCAGTATTTT. Together with reference TRBV9 and TRBJ2-3, the CDR3 gives the full variable domain: DSGVTQTPKHLITATGQRVTLRCSPRSGDLSVYWYQQSLDQGLQFLIQYYNGEERAKGNILERFSAQQFPDLHSELNLSSLELGDSALYFCASSTAGGRDTQYFGPGTRLTVL.

The chain employs TRBV4-3 and TRBJ2-5; TRBD2 aligns across 16 bases. With V trimmed by 0 bases and J by 9 bases, 7 bases remained unmatched. In germline, CDR1 is LGHNA, CDR2 YSLEER. This CDR3 comprises 17 residues. The CDR3 region has the DNA TGCGCCAGCAGCCAAGATGTGGGACTAGCGGGGGGGTCGGCCCAGTACTTC. Translation gives CASSQDVGLAGGSAQYF.

The chain joins TRBV29-1 to TRBJ1-4; D is possibly TRBD1 (6 bases). From germline, CDR1 is SQVTM and CDR2 ANQGSEA. Trimming cost V 5 bases and J 8 bases, with 15 bases left between them. CDR3 length: 13 residues. The CDR3 sequence: CSVRRGIEEKLFF. CDR3 bases: TGCAGCGTTCGCAGGGGAATTGAAGAAAAACTGTTTTTT.

This clonotype was found a few times. The chain employs TRBV10-2 and TRBJ2-3; 8 nucleotides align to TRBD1. Trimming at V came to 1 base and at J to 2 bases, leaving 11 bases not matched to a gene. CDR3 length equals 18 residues. Germline CDR1 is WSHSY and CDR2 is SAAADI. The CDR3 nucleotides read TGCGCCAGCAGTGAGTGGCCCCGACAGGGGAGGTTCACAGATACGCAGTATTTT. The encoded protein is CASSEWPRQGRFTDTQYF.

V is TRBV18 and J is TRBJ2-2; TRBD1 matches 9 bases. The CDR3 extends over 16 amino acids. After removal of 3 bases from V and 3 bases from J, the junction contained 5 bases not matched to a gene. Germline V gives CDR1 KGHSH, CDR2 LQKENI. The CDR3 nucleotides read TGTGCCAGCTCACCCCCCGGACAGGGGTACACCGGGGAGCTGTTTTTT. Its protein product is CASSPPGQGYTGELFF. The variable domain in full, completed from reference TRBV18 and TRBJ2-2, reads NAGVMQNPRHLVRRRGQEARLRCSPMKGHSHVYWYRQLPEEGLKFMVYLQKENIIDESGMPKERFSAEFPKEGPSILRIQQVVRGDSAAYFCASSPPGQGYTGELFFGEGSRLTVL.

V and J are TRBV12-3 or TRBV12-4 and TRBJ2-7; the match to TRBD1 covers 8 bases. The CDR3 has 14 amino acids. The junction had 6 bases not matched to a gene; V was cut back by 6 bases and J by 2 bases. CDR3 residues: CASSLRDRPYEQYV. The CDR3 nucleotides read TGTGCCAGCAGCCTCCGGGACAGGCCCTACGAGCAGTACGTC.

This clonotype has a count of ten or more. The chain combines TRBV6-6 with TRBJ2-1, with D maybe TRBD1 (5 bases). Germline V gene data show CDR1 as MNHNY and CDR2 as SVGAGI (reference sequence). The CDR3 totals 12 residues. Trimming removed 8 bases from V and 6 bases from J, with 11 bases in between. The CDR3 loop is CASSRVLNEQFF. In DNA form, the CDR3 reads TGTGCCAGCTCCAGGGTTCTCAATGAGCAGTTCTTC.

The J gene is TRBJ2-3, the V gene TRBV29-1; D may match TRBD1 or TRBD2 (5 bases each). V was shortened by 4 bases and J by 2 bases, with 19 bases between the two germline ends. Per the germline V gene, CDR1 is SQVTM and CDR2 is ANQGSEA. CDR3 length: 16 amino acids. The CDR3 coding sequence is TGCAGCGTTGCTGGGACCGACGGGGTTTACACAGATACGCAGTATTTT. This encodes CSVAGTDGVYTDTQYF.

The V call is TRBV5-1, the J call TRBJ2-2, with 10 bases identical to TRBD1. This CDR3 spans 17 amino acids. The germline V gene has CDR1 SGHRS and CDR2 YFSETQ. V was pared by 0 bases and J by 4 bases, with 6 bases of the junction left unmatched. CDR3 sequence reads: CASSLAYGTGVTGELFF. CDR3 in DNA: TGCGCCAGCAGCTTGGCCTACGGGACAGGGGTCACCGGGGAGCTGTTTTTT.

This clonotype showed up many times. The chain carries TRBV4-1 and TRBJ1-5; D is undetermined. From germline, CDR1 is MGHRA and CDR2 YSYEKL. Trimming left V 6 bases short and J 4 bases short, with 13 bases between. The CDR3 extends over 14 amino acids. CDR3 region: CASSPLGYNQPQHF. The CDR3, as DNA: TGCGCCAGCAGTCCCTTGGGTTATAATCAGCCCCAGCATTTT.

This clonotype was observed at least ten times. This CDR3 is CASSTGTSGYEQYF. As DNA, the CDR3 is TGTGCCAGCAGCACCGGGACTAGCGGTTACGAGCAGTACTTC. The chain uses TRBV6-1 and TRBJ2-7, with 11 bases fitting TRBD2. This CDR3 has 14 amino acids. The germline V gene has CDR1 MNHNS and CDR2 SASEGT. The V gene end was trimmed by 6 bases and the J gene end by 4 bases; junction bases not matched to a gene: 5.

This rearrangement joins TRBV11-2 to TRBJ2-3; TRBD1 aligns across 7 bases. Germline V gene data show CDR1 as SGHAT and CDR2 as FQNNGV. The CDR3 covers 15 residues. The V and J ends lost 4 bases and 4 bases, in that order; junction bases with no gene match: 8. The CDR3: CASSYSTGSSDTQYF. The CDR3, as DNA: TGTGCCAGCAGCTACTCGACAGGGTCATCAGATACGCAGTATTTT.

This clonotype was seen a handful of times. The chain employs TRBV12-3 or TRBV12-4 and TRBJ1-2, with D hard to call. The CDR3 sequence is 14 residues long. V lost 3 bases, J lost 6 bases, and 14 bases lay in between. CDR3 sequence: CASSLERINDGYTF. CDR3 coding DNA: TGTGCCAGCAGTTTGGAGAGAATCAACGATGGCTACACCTTC.

Notes on this clonotype: A single base separates this from a much larger clone, so it may be a read error. This rearrangement joins TRBV2 to TRBJ2-3, with a weak D call TRBD1 (5 bases). CDR1 is SNHLY, CDR2 FYNNEI, per germline. The CDR3 is 14 residues long. Written as DNA, the CDR3 is TGTGCCAGCAGACTTTTAGATGGGGCAGATACGCAGTGTTTT. This translates into CASRLLDGADTQCF.

This clonotype was seen repeatedly, ten times or more. The chain joins TRBV27 to TRBJ2-7; 8 bases align to TRBD1. With 5 bases clipped from V and 3 bases from J, the junction kept 3 bases outside the gene matches. CDR1 and CDR2 (germline): MNHEY, SMNVEV (reference sequence). CDR3 length: 13 residues. This CDR3 reads CASSVGQVYEQYF. The CDR3 region has the DNA TGTGCCAGCAGTGTGGGACAGGTCTACGAGCAGTACTTC.